This TCR beta chain originates from a study of T cells in Graves' hyperthyroidism and ophthalmopathy. What was amplified from RNA transcripts were TCR beta CDR3 regions. Researchers ran a first-round RT-PCR on the TCR CDR3 using the HTBI primer set. TCRdb processed the multiplex PCR reads anew with MiXCR; each CDR3 protein has one entry. The top ten clones hold around 30% of a sample with about 290,000 distinct CDR3 sequences, nearly 15% of them seen once. Looked up from germline, CDR1 is MDHEN and CDR2 is SYDVKM. The CDR3 is 10 amino acids. The V end lost 10 bases, the J end lost 4 bases, and 8 bases lay between the germline ends. General study findings and limits: Blood also carried most thyroid clonotypes expanded above 0.001.

Comments on this clonotype: Antigen unknown.

Source material: blood. This TCR came from a woman aged 45-65 years with Graves' hyperthyroidism that later progressed to Graves' ophthalmopathy. The chain joins TRBV28 to TRBJ2-7; no definite D call. CDR3 region: CANSSYEQYF. CDR3 DNA: TGTGCCAACAGCTCATACGAGCAGTACTTC. Using reference TRBV28 and TRBJ2-7 for the parts outside the CDR3, the full variable domain is DVKVTQSSRYLVKRTGEKVFLECVQDMDHENMFWYRQDPGLGLRLIYFSYDVKMKEKGDIPEGYSVSREKKERFSLILESASTNQTSMYLCANSSYEQYFGPGTRLTVT.